The sequence of this T cell receptor beta chain was determined in a study of blood T cells in healthy people across ages (dated by TCRdb to about 2015). With respect to the entire study: In model experiments, template switching captured about one uniquely barcoded TCR beta cDNA molecule for every two T cells. The study measured age-related changes in TCR beta repertoire diversity using deep sequencing normalized with unique cDNA molecular identifiers. Donors were grouped into four age groups: young (average approximately 16 years), middle-aged (39), aged (approximately 58) and long-lived (roughly 80). To avoid experimental bias, donors of different ages were distributed randomly across sequencing lanes. The study analyzed two additional independent replicas of 1 million unique cDNA reads from the same blood draw for two donors, one aged 18 to 29 and one aged 80 or older.

Reading from cysteine to phenylalanine, the CDR3 counts 14 amino acids. Only the CDR3 region is kept as DNA, spanning 42 bases read in frame from base 1. V is reduced by 6 bases and J by 0 bases, leaving a spacing of 8 bases between them. The roughly 38 donors, aged about 6 to 95 years, were systemically healthy Caucasian individuals from Russia. Roughly 9 milliliters of peripheral blood were drawn from each donor into EDTA-treated Vacutainer tubes. PBMCs were isolated by Ficoll-Paque density-gradient centrifugation, with at least 7 million obtained per sample. Total RNA, at least 5.5 micrograms per sample, was extracted from PBMCs with Trizol reagent. Naive CD45RAhigh/CD27high T cell percentages were measured by flow cytometry on a PBMC aliquot from every donor. The study at large found these results: Estimates of total diversity from one million sequenced T cells were regarded as lower bounds and underestimates. Observed TCR beta diversity per million T cells fell roughly linearly with age, and a significant reduction was already apparent by age around 39. Because profiling used bulk unsorted PBMCs, naive and antigen-experienced compartments could not be compared conclusively. Compared with the aged group, more naive CD4+ T cells, fewer expanded clones and increased TCR diversity were shown by the long-lived group, suggesting age selection. Observed TCR beta diversity correlated strongly with the percentage of naive T cells measured by flow cytometry. The CMV infection status of donors was not known, potentially confounding age-related changes in expanded clonotypes.

Worth noting for this clonotype: What antigen it recognizes has not been identified. No base quality values were provided; no much bigger clone lies one nucleotide off.

Libraries were prepared through 5' RACE. These reads were obtained on an Illumina HiSeq 2500. A second about 7 to 11 cycle PCR used a sample-barcoded 5' primer and a J-beta primer mix. A unique molecular identifier was introduced onto each TCR beta cDNA molecule by a template-switch 5' adaptor carrying 12 random nucleotides. At least 3 million CDR3-containing paired-end reads were obtained from each sample. All of the RNA was converted into first-strand cDNA using the Mint cDNA synthesis kit, with a TRBC-specific oligonucleotide serving as the primer. All cDNA was treated with uracil-DNA glycosylase and then went through a first 18-cycle PCR with the universal primers M1SS and BC2_uni_R. The original methods were these. For normalization, 1 million high-quality reads were randomly selected from each sample, with every read carrying a distinct molecular identifier. Instead of being binned into consensus sequences, reads with shared molecular identifiers were discarded. MiTCR, with a Q25 quality threshold and the strictest error-elimination algorithm, was used for CDR3 identification, clonotype clustering and error correction. A nonparametric unseen species model with Euler transformation was used to estimate a lower bound on total TCR beta diversity. The raw public data were reprocessed by TCRdb itself: fastp quality trimming at Q25, MiXCR clonotype calling, in-frame beta chains only. Rows with a matching CDR3 protein are joined into one entry that keeps the most common DNA and genes. For this entry, the V and J calls and clone size follow TCRdb and not the study's own pipeline. This sample has 600,000 or so distinct CDR3 sequences in its table, and about 28% of those were observed once. The ten largest clones take up approximately 15% of the sample.

The sample was blood. This sequence originates from a woman older than 75 in good health. This chain joins TRBV12-3 or TRBV12-4 to TRBJ2-2; there is no confident call for the D gene. In nucleotide form, the sequence is TGTGCCAGCAGACTACAGCCGAACACCGGGGAGCTGTTTTTT. Translated, this is CASRLQPNTGELFF.